This T cell receptor beta chain was recorded in a study of T cells after yellow fever vaccination. CDR3 length: 14 residues. V was shortened by 5 bases and J by 6 bases, with 15 bases between the two germline ends. Germline lookup yields CDR1 SGHRS and CDR2 YFSETQ. The study made its TCR cDNA through 5'RACE template switching. That step introduced a universal primer site along with UMIs. TCRdb re-called the 5' RACE reads through MiXCR, storing one row per CDR3 protein. The sample lists approximately 260,000 distinct CDR3 sequences, 10% to 15% occurring once. Study-level results: Overlap between CD4 and CD8 compartments was detected for a small share of clonotypes.

This clonotype was picked up a small number of times. Antigen: not known. This chain uses TRBV5-1 with TRBJ2-1; a weak D match, TRBD2 (5 bases). The source material was CD4+ T cells sorted from PBMCs, sampled 45 days after the yellow fever booster vaccination. This TCR derives from a man aged 30 to 45 who received the YFV17D yellow fever vaccine. The CDR3 DNA is TGCGCCAGCAGGGGATCCGTAACTAGCAATGAGCAGTTCTTC. Amino acid sequence: CASRGSVTSNEQFF.